These 32 T cell receptor beta chains originate from one sample sequenced in a study of cytomegalovirus exposure and HLA in healthy donors. Primers for the PCR totalled 60 Vbeta and 13 Jbeta. Sequenced by immunoSEQ multiplex PCR; TCRdb stores in-frame clones only, minus some. Of about 150,000 clones in the sample, 55% to 75% are singletons; the top ten hold roughly 6.4%. Sequencing input: PBMCs. Receptor source: a woman aged 55-70 years in good health and CMV-seropositive.

The J gene is TRBJ2-5, the V gene TRBV30; unclear D gene. The germline gives CDR1 GTSNPN, CDR2 SVGIG (reference sequence). The CDR3 runs 14 residues. Trimming took off 2 bases at V and 5 bases at J, with 15 bases between the two ends. The CDR3 is CAWSSPQRWETQYF. CDR3 DNA: TGTGCCTGGAGTAGTCCTCAACGGTGGGAGACCCAGTACTTC.

The gene calls are TRBV6-1 and TRBJ1-4, with D unresolved. V gave up 6 bases and J gave up 8 bases, with 19 bases separating them. The CDR3 spans 15 residues. The germline gives CDR1 MNHNS, CDR2 SASEGT. This chain's CDR3 is CASSHPAREGEKLFF. CDR3 nucleotide sequence: TGTGCCAGCAGCCACCCGGCCCGGGAGGGCGAAAAACTGTTTTTT.

This sequence joins TRBV27 and TRBJ2-1; tentative D call: TRBD1 (6 bases). This CDR3 is 13 amino acids long. V dropped 5 bases and J dropped 6 bases, with 11 bases sitting between them. CDR1 MNHEY and CDR2 SMNVEV come from the germline V gene (reference sequence). Here the CDR3 DNA reads TGTGCCAGCAGTCCCTGGGACATCAATGAGCAGTTCTTC. Protein product: CASSPWDINEQFF.

The rearrangement links TRBV7-2 to TRBJ2-7, with D perhaps matching TRBD1 (5 bases). The CDR3 sequence is 13 residues long. From germline, CDR1 is SGHTA and CDR2 FQGNSA. V shed 9 bases and J shed 2 bases, with 14 bases lying between them. The CDR3: CASTWGVTYEQYF. Written as DNA, the CDR3 is TGTGCCAGTACCTGGGGCGTAACCTACGAGCAGTACTTC.

This chain uses TRBV5-4 with TRBJ2-1, with TRBD2 identical over 11 bases. CDR1 and CDR2 (germline): SGHNT, YYREEE (reference sequence). The CDR3 extends over 12 amino acids. The CDR3 nucleotides are TGTGCAGGGACTAGCGGATACAATGAGCAGTTCTTC. It translates to CAGTSGYNEQFF.

V and J are TRBV6-5 and TRBJ1-1, with D possibly TRBD1 on 5 matching bases. V dropped 2 bases and J dropped 5 bases, with 12 bases sitting between them. The CDR3 is made up of 14 amino acids. The V gene's germline CDR1 is MNHEY and CDR2 SVGAGI. The CDR3 nucleotides read TGTGCCAGCAGTTACGGGCAGGGTGGGACTGAAGCTTTCTTT. Encoded protein: CASSYGQGGTEAFF.

This sequence joins TRBV7-9 and TRBJ2-3, with 8 bases matching TRBD1. V lost 5 bases to trimming and J lost 6 bases; unmatched junction nucleotides: 10. The CDR3 runs to 15 residues. CDR1 and CDR2 (germline): SEHNR, FQNEAQ (reference sequence). The CDR3 DNA reads as TGTGCCAGCAGCCGAGGGGCAGGGGGCTTGGATACGCAGTATTTT. This sequence encodes CASSRGAGGLDTQYF.

This clone was observed a few times. This chain links TRBV27 with TRBJ1-2; 11 bases are shared with TRBD1. Germline V lookup: CDR1 MNHEY, CDR2 SMNVEV (reference sequence). V lost 9 bases and J lost 9; bases outside the gene matches: 9. The CDR3 contains 13 residues. CDR3 loop: CASMGQGVYSYTF. In DNA, the CDR3 is TGTGCCAGTATGGGACAGGGGGTTTATAGCTACACCTTC.

The rearrangement links TRBV18 to TRBJ1-2, with a weak D call TRBD1 (5 bases). The CDR3 contains 15 residues. In germline, CDR1 is KGHSH, CDR2 LQKENI. V lost 2 bases and J lost 0, with 10 bases in between. The CDR3 DNA reads TGTGCCAGCTCACCAGGGGCCCCAGCTAACTATGGCTACACCTTC. Translation gives CASSPGAPANYGYTF.

CDR3 nucleotide sequence: TGTGCCAGCAGTTGGAGACTAGCGGGATTAGCAAACAATGAGCAGTTCTTC. This translates into CASSWRLAGLANNEQFF. The chain combines TRBV27 with TRBJ2-1, with TRBD2 matching over 11 bases. V was pared by 4 bases and J by 5 bases, with 10 bases of the junction left unmatched. The CDR3 is 17 amino acids. Germline loops: CDR1 MNHEY, CDR2 SMNVEV (reference sequence).

The chain links TRBV9 to TRBJ2-7; 9 bases match TRBD1. This CDR3 has 13 residues. In germline, CDR1 is SGDLS, CDR2 YYNGEE. J gave up 6 bases and V 4 bases, and 5 bases lay outside the gene matches. The CDR3 region has the DNA TGTGCCAGCAGCCCCGGGACAGGGAGCGAGCAGTACTTC. Translated: CASSPGTGSEQYF.

Here the CDR3 reads CASSLVAENTEAFF. The CDR3 DNA is TGTGCCAGCAGCTTGGTGGCCGAGAACACTGAAGCTTTCTTT. This chain joins TRBV5-4 and TRBJ1-1; D not certain. The V gene lost 0 bases and the J gene lost 1 base, with 7 bases spanning the gap. CDR3 length equals 14 residues. Germline V gene lookup returns CDR1 SGHNT and CDR2 YYREEE (reference sequence). Full variable domain (rest looked up from reference TRBV5-4 and TRBJ1-1): ETGVTQSPTHLIKTRGQQVTLRCSSQSGHNTVSWYQQALGQGPQFIFQYYREEENGRGNFPPRFSGLQFPNYSSELNVNALELDDSALYLCASSLVAENTEAFFGQGTRLTVV.

The chain links TRBV11-2 to TRBJ1-1, with TRBD1 matching 7 bases. The germline gives CDR1 SGHAT, CDR2 FQNNGV. V lost 2 bases to trimming and J lost 0 bases; unmatched junction nucleotides: 3. The CDR3 totals 15 residues. The CDR3 loop is CASSLFGQVNTEAFF. CDR3 DNA: TGTGCCAGCAGCTTATTTGGACAGGTGAACACTGAAGCTTTCTTT. The variable domain in full, with the rest retrieved from reference TRBV11-2 and TRBJ1-1, is EAGVAQSPRYKIIEKRQSVAFWCNPISGHATLYWYQQILGQGPKLLIQFQNNGVVDDSQLPKDRFSAERLKGVDSTLKIQPAKLEDSAVYLCASSLFGQVNTEAFFGQGTRLTVV.

The chain links TRBV28 to TRBJ1-4; weak D call: TRBD1 (6 bases). The CDR3 runs to 14 residues. CDR1 is MDHEN, CDR2 SYDVKM, per germline. V was clipped by 7 bases and J by 7 bases, with 16 bases between them. CDR3 region: CASTRGGTGEKLFF. The CDR3 nucleotides are TGTGCCAGCACTCGGGGGGGCACGGGTGAAAAACTGTTTTTT.

The V call is TRBV29-1, the J call TRBJ1-1, with D perhaps TRBD1 (6 bases). CDR3 length equals 14 residues. Germline CDR1 is SQVTM and CDR2 is ANQGSEA. V shed 3 bases and J shed 6 bases, with 17 bases lying between them. In DNA, the CDR3 is TGCAGCGTTGATATGGGGCAGGGGTGGGCTGAAGCTTTCTTT. It is translated as CSVDMGQGWAEAFF. Combining the CDR3 with reference TRBV29-1 and TRBJ1-1 gives the whole variable domain SAVISQKPSRDICQRGTSLTIQCQVDSQVTMMFWYRQQPGQSLTLIATANQGSEATYESGFVIDKFPISRPNLTFSTLTVSNMSPEDSSIYLCSVDMGQGWAEAFFGQGTRLTVV.

J is TRBJ1-5 and V is TRBV19; D gene unclear. V was pared by 7 bases and J by 1 base, with 20 bases between. Germline CDR1 is LNHDA and CDR2 is SQIVND (reference sequence). This CDR3 spans 17 amino acids. As DNA, the CDR3 is TGTGCCAGTACCTATAGTGGAGGGCGGGCAAGCAATCAGCCCCAGCATTTT. It codes for CASTYSGGRASNQPQHF.

This clone has just a few counts. V usage is TRBV7-3 and J usage is TRBJ2-7, with TRBD2 matching 10 bases. This CDR3 has 16 amino acids. CDR1 and CDR2 (germline): SGHTA, FQGTGA. V was clipped by 2 bases and J by 3 bases; unmatched bases: 7. In DNA, the CDR3 is TGTGCCAGCAGCTTATATCCTAGCGGGAGTATCTACGAGCAGTACTTC. It specifies CASSLYPSGSIYEQYF.

V usage is TRBV5-1 and J usage is TRBJ2-7; maybe TRBD1 (5 bases). The germline CDR1 and CDR2 sequences are SGHRS and YFSETQ. The CDR3 covers 15 residues. The ends were cut back, 1 base at V and 4 bases at J, with 15 bases in the middle. The CDR3 spells CASSLQGDNIYEQYF. CDR3 sequence (DNA): TGCGCCAGCAGCTTGCAAGGGGATAATATTTACGAGCAGTACTTC.

V is TRBV5-1 and J is TRBJ1-3, with D hard to call. V was shortened by 2 bases and J by 0 bases, with 12 bases between the two germline ends. The germline V gene encodes CDR1 SGHRS and CDR2 YFSETQ. The CDR3 is made up of 16 amino acids. CDR3 DNA: TGCGCCAGCAGCTTAACAGTCCCGAGCTCTGGAAACACCATATATTTT. It specifies CASSLTVPSSGNTIYF.

The V call is TRBV5-1, the J call TRBJ2-5, with 12 nucleotides matching TRBD2. Germline values: CDR1 SGHRS, CDR2 YFSETQ. The CDR3 contains 17 residues. V shed 4 bases and J 6 bases; nucleotides not matched to a gene: 13. In nucleotides, the CDR3 is TGCGCCAGCAGCCTGACGACTAGCGGGAGTGACAGTAAGACCCAGTACTTC. Its protein is CASSLTTSGSDSKTQYF.

J is TRBJ2-3 and V is TRBV7-9; 7 bases line up with TRBD1. Germline V gene data show CDR1 as SEHNR and CDR2 as FQNEAQ (reference sequence). Losses at the gene ends were 1 base for V and 2 bases for J; bases not matched to a gene: 6. The CDR3 totals 16 residues. The CDR3: CASSLDRGVVTDTQYF. The CDR3 DNA sequence: TGTGCCAGCAGCTTAGACAGGGGCGTCGTCACAGATACGCAGTATTTT.

This chain joins TRBV28 and TRBJ2-7, with 10 bases aligning to TRBD2. Trimming cost V 3 bases and J 4 bases; bases outside gene matches: 9. Per the germline V gene, CDR1 is MDHEN and CDR2 is SYDVKM. CDR3 size: 16 residues. In DNA, the CDR3 is TGTGCCAGCAGTTTTGGGGCGAGCGGGAGGGCTTACGAGCAGTACTTC. Amino acid sequence: CASSFGASGRAYEQYF.

The chain has TRBV4-1 and TRBJ2-7; 8 nucleotides align to TRBD2. The CDR3 extends over 13 amino acids. In germline, CDR1 is MGHRA, CDR2 YSYEKL. With V trimmed by 3 bases and J by 4 bases, 2 bases remained unmatched. In nucleotides, the CDR3 is TGCGCCAGCAGCCAGCTAGCGGGTTACGAGCAGTACTTC. Translating it yields CASSQLAGYEQYF.

This clone was observed a single time. The chain uses TRBV4-1 and TRBJ1-1; 7 bases are shared with TRBD1. Trimming cost V 0 bases and J 8 bases; bases outside gene matches: 3. Germline assignment: CDR1 MGHRA and CDR2 YSYEKL. CDR3 size: 13 residues. The CDR3 region is CASSQDRDREAFF. CDR3 DNA sequence: TGCGCCAGCAGCCAAGACCGGGACAGAGAAGCTTTCTTT.

The chain uses TRBV15 and TRBJ2-7; D unresolved. The germline CDR1 and CDR2 sequences are LNHNV and YYDKDF (reference sequence). Trimming took off 1 base at V and 4 bases at J, with 11 bases between the two ends. The CDR3 totals 14 residues. CDR3 sequence reads: CATSRVLSEYEQYF. CDR3 nucleotide sequence: TGTGCCACCAGCAGAGTGCTATCGGAGTACGAGCAGTACTTC.

This clone was recorded only once. This chain uses TRBV5-1 with TRBJ2-3, with 15 bases matching TRBD2. Looked up from germline, CDR1 is SGHRS and CDR2 is YFSETQ. The CDR3 has 18 amino acids. J lost 1 base, V lost 0 bases, and 3 bases had no gene match. The CDR3, as DNA: TGCGCCAGCAGCTTGGGGACTAGCGGGAGGGCCGGCACAGATACGCAGTATTTT. This translates into CASSLGTSGRAGTDTQYF.

This clone appeared a few times. The V call is TRBV5-1, the J call TRBJ2-7, with TRBD1 as a possible D gene (6 bases). The CDR3 runs to 15 residues. Trimming cost V 4 bases and J 0 bases, with 14 bases left between them. Germline CDR1 SGHRS, CDR2 YFSETQ. The CDR3 region is CASSLLVGGSYEQYF. CDR3 coding DNA: TGCGCCAGCAGCCTTCTTGTAGGGGGCTCCTACGAGCAGTACTTC.

The chain employs TRBV6-1 and TRBJ2-3, with TRBD2 as a possible D gene (5 bases). V lost 4 bases, J lost 1 base, and 15 bases lay in between. Germline V gene data show CDR1 as MNHNS and CDR2 as SASEGT. CDR3 size: 16 residues. This chain's CDR3 is CASSAERTIGTDTQYF. The DNA of the CDR3 is TGTGCCAGCAGTGCGGAGCGGACCATAGGCACAGATACGCAGTATTTT.

The V call is TRBV10-3, the J call TRBJ1-4; 7 bases map to TRBD1. CDR1 and CDR2 from the germline V gene are ENHRY and SYGVKD. The CDR3 extends over 16 amino acids. V dropped 0 bases and J dropped 5; count of bases not matched to a gene: 6. The CDR3 sequence: CAISESETGINEKLFF. The CDR3, as DNA: TGTGCCATCAGTGAGTCGGAGACAGGGATAAATGAAAAACTGTTTTTT.

The table lists this clone with a count of one. The chain joins TRBV11-2 to TRBJ2-2; a possible D gene is TRBD2 (6 bases). This CDR3 has 13 amino acids. With 1 base removed from V and 9 bases from J, the gap between germline ends came to 9 bases. The germline V gene has CDR1 SGHAT and CDR2 FQNNGV. This CDR3 is CASSLVGGRELFF. CDR3 sequence (DNA): TGTGCCAGCAGCTTAGTAGGAGGGAGGGAGCTGTTTTTT.

Details on this clone: The junction departs from germline at one end; a sequencing error may be responsible. V and J are TRBV5-4 and TRBJ2-7; the match to TRBD2 covers 8 bases. The CDR3 totals 15 residues. The V gene's germline CDR1 is SGHNT and CDR2 YYREEE (reference sequence). In DNA, the CDR3 is TGTGTCAGCAGCCCGACGACTAGCGTAGCTTTTGAGCAGTACTTC. Encoded protein: CVSSPTTSVAFEQYF.

This clone was counted only a few times. The chain recombines TRBV29-1 with TRBJ1-4; D possibly corresponds to TRBD1 (5 bases). Germline V gene data show CDR1 as SQVTM and CDR2 as ANQGSEA. Deletions cut 3 bases from V and 5 bases from J, with 7 bases between. The CDR3 contains 12 residues. Here the CDR3 DNA reads TGCAGCGTTGAGGGGCCGAATGAAAAACTGTTTTTT. This sequence encodes CSVEGPNEKLFF. Combining the CDR3 with reference TRBV29-1 and TRBJ1-4 gives the whole variable domain SAVISQKPSRDICQRGTSLTIQCQVDSQVTMMFWYRQQPGQSLTLIATANQGSEATYESGFVIDKFPISRPNLTFSTLTVSNMSPEDSSIYLCSVEGPNEKLFFGSGTQLSVL.